This T cell receptor (beta chain) was captured in a study of T cell responses to AZD1222 COVID-19 vaccine. Concerning this clone itself: Its specificity is not known.

Assay: immunoSEQ multiplex PCR; the TCRdb copy retains only in-frame clones and omits some. Found here are roughly 84,000 clones, approximately 85% of them singletons; the top ten hold 9% to 13%. Study results and limitations: Every sample of the repertoires postdated the peak T cell response. Unmutated variant regions are reportedly targeted by nearly half of spike-specific TCRs. Two AZD1222 doses significantly raised spike-specific TCR breadth and depth over controls.

The CDR3 totals 15 residues. Germline CDR1 and CDR2: SGDLS and YYNGEE. The V gene lost 3 bases and the J gene lost 5 bases, with 16 bases spanning the gap. The sequence was obtained from an adult who received the AZD1222 COVID-19 vaccine. This sample comprised peripheral blood, obtained 28 days after the second AZD1222 dose. The rearrangement uses TRBV9 and TRBJ2-3; D is tentatively TRBD1 or TRBD2 (6 bases each). The CDR3 region has the DNA TGTGCCAGCAGCGCCGGGGGCCCGTTGAAAGATACGCAGTATTTT. The encoded protein is CASSAGGPLKDTQYF.